This is a list of T cell receptor beta chains from one sample in a study of T cells after yellow fever vaccination. One entry per CDR3 protein, called by TCRdb with MiXCR from the 5' RACE reads. There are 360,000 or so distinct CDR3 sequences in the sample; more than 9% occur only once, and less than 20% lies in the top ten. The source was PBMCs, collected on the day of the first yellow fever vaccination. The source of these receptors is a man between 18 and 35 years old who received the YFV17D yellow fever vaccine. Each CDR3 is given with its conserved first and last residue. A D gene is named only where the DNA matches it firmly. Only some rows state a clone size, as once, few, many or a class for expanded clones.

TGTGCCAGCAGCAAGACAGGGTTCTCGGATACGCAGTATTTT | CASSKTGFSDTQYF | . | TRBV12-3/TRBV12-4 | TRBD1 | TRBJ2-3
TGCAGTGCGAGACAGATGAACACCGGGGAGCTGTTTTTT | CSARQMNTGELFF | . | TRBV20-1 | . | TRBJ2-2
TGTGCCAGCACCTTGGGACTCGAAAGGCTCTTC | CASTLGLERLF | few | TRBV11-2 | . | TRBJ2-1
TGTGCCAGCTCGTTATCCCCTGGAAACACCATATATTTT | CASSLSPGNTIYF | many | TRBV5-1 | . | TRBJ1-3
TGTGCCAGCAATAACCGGGCTGTGGCTTTCTTT | CASNNRAVAFF | few | TRBV12-3/TRBV12-4 | . | TRBJ1-1
TGTGCCAGCAGTTTAAGGACAGGGGCCTACGAGCAGTACTTC | CASSLRTGAYEQYF | few | TRBV12-3/TRBV12-4 | TRBD1 | TRBJ2-7
TGTGCCAGCAGTTACGCCCCCCGAGGAGCCAAAAACATTCAGTACTTC | CASSYAPRGAKNIQYF | once | TRBV6-5 | . | TRBJ2-4
TGCGCCAGCAGCTGGGGGAGTAGCGGGACAGATACGCAGTATTTT | CASSWGSSGTDTQYF | few | TRBV5-1 | TRBD2 | TRBJ2-3
TGTGCCGGAGGACAGCTAGTATATGGCTACACCTTC | CAGGQLVYGYTF | few | TRBV30 | . | TRBJ1-2
TGTGCCAGCAGCTTAACGGATAGCGGGGTATCCACAGATACGCAGTATTTT | CASSLTDSGVSTDTQYF | few | TRBV7-3 | TRBD2 | TRBJ2-3
TGTGCCAGCAGCCCCCAGGCCCAGGGGGCCTACGAGCAGTACTTC | CASSPQAQGAYEQYF | . | TRBV11-1 | TRBD1 | TRBJ2-7
TGCGCCAGCAGCTTGGGTCCACAGGCGGGATCGACCCAGTACTTC | CASSLGPQAGSTQYF | few | TRBV5-1 | . | TRBJ2-5
TGTGCCAGCAGCTTATGGGCACGGAACACCGGGGAGCTGTTTTTT | CASSLWARNTGELFF | . | TRBV7-2 | . | TRBJ2-2
TGCAGTGCTAGAGATGAAGGGGCCCCGCCCAACGAGCAGTACTTC | CSARDEGAPPNEQYF | many | TRBV20-1 | . | TRBJ2-7
TGCGCCAGCAGCGACGGGACTAGCGGGGCGACAGTGGAGACCCAGTACTTC | CASSDGTSGATVETQYF | few | TRBV5-1 | TRBD2 | TRBJ2-5